The sequence of this T cell receptor (beta chain) was determined in a study of cytomegalovirus exposure and HLA in healthy donors. Points from the study as a whole: By HLA locus, TCR association rates varied in a later analysis, with DRB1 showing the most and HLA-C the fewest.

With 60 Vbeta and 13 Jbeta primers, the PCR was carried out. Assay used: immunoSEQ multiplex PCR; TCRdb lists only in-frame clones, some missing. The repertoire has fewer than 200,000 clones, about three quarters of them found once; the top ten carry 6.3%. Germline assignment: CDR1 SGHRS and CDR2 YFSETQ. CDR3 size: 16 residues. Comments on this clone: Antigen specificity is unknown. Germline is not matched at one junction end, which may reflect a read error.

The TCR originated in a man between 40 and 49 years old in good health and CMV-seropositive. This sequence joins TRBV5-1 and TRBJ2-6, with a weak D call TRBD2 (6 bases). The sequenced sample was PBMCs. DNA for the CDR3: TGCGCCAGCAGCTTTGTAGCGGTACCTGGGGCCAACGGCCTGACTTTC. As protein: CASSFVAVPGANGLTF.